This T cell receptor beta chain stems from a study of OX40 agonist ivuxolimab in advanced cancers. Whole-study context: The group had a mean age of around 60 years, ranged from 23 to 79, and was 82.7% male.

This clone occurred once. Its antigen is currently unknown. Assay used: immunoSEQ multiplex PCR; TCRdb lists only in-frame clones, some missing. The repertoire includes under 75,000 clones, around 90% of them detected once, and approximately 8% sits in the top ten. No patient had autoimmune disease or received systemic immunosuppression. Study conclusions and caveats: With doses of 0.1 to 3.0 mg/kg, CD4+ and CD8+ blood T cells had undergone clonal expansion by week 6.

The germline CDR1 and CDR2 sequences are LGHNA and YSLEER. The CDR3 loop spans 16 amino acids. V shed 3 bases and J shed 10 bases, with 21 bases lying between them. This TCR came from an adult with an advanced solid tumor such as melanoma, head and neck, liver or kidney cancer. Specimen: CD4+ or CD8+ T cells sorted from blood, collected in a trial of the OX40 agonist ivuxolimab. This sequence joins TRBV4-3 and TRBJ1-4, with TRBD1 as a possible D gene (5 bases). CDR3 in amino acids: CASSHATGADIGKLFF. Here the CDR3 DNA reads TGCGCCAGCAGCCACGCTACCGGGGCCGATATCGGAAAACTGTTTTTT.